This T cell receptor (beta chain) is from a study of CD8 T cells in ankylosing spondylitis. Study-level results: Clones tied to disease were said to be significantly enriched in matched ankylosing spondylitis synovial fluid. Seemingly characteristic of ankylosing spondylitis blood was a TCR beta motif consisting of eight highly homologous variants.

The germline V gene has CDR1 MNHEY and CDR2 SMNVEV (reference sequence). The trim removed 4 bases at V and 4 bases at J, leaving 6 bases unmatched. The CDR3 runs to 15 residues. Via MiXCR, TCRdb re-called the 5' RACE reads, giving one row per CDR3 protein. The table has a few hundred thousand distinct CDR3 sequences, 9.5% to 15% seen once; the top ten hold 6.8%. This clonotype was seen a few times. The antigen is undetermined. The receptor was isolated from a male donor with ankylosing spondylitis. The chain joins TRBV27 to TRBJ1-1; 10 positions agree with TRBD1. The sample consisted of blood, either unsorted or a sorted T cell fraction (not recorded which). This CDR3 is CASSSEGQGSTEAFF. The CDR3 DNA follows: TGTGCCAGCAGTTCAGAGGGACAGGGGAGCACTGAAGCTTTCTTT.